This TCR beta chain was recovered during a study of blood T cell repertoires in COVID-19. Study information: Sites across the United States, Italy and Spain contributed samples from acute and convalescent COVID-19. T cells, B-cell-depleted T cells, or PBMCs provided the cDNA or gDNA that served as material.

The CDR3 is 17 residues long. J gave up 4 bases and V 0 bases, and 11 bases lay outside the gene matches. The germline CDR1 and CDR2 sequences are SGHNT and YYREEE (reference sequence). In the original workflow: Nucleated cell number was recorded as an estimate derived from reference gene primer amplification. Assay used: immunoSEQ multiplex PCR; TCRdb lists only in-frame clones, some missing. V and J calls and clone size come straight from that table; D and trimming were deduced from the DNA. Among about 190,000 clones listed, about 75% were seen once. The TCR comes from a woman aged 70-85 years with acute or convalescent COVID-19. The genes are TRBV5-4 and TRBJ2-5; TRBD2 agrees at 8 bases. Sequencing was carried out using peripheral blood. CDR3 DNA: TGTGCCAGCAGCTTGGATTTATCGCTAGCGGGTACAGAGACCCAGTACTTC. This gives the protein CASSLDLSLAGTETQYF.